The text below deals with one T cell receptor (beta chain). Its antigen is not known. The sample originates from a study of cytomegalovirus exposure and HLA in healthy donors. The overall study: Assignment to the Caucasian-associated ancestry cluster applied to around 80% of the approximately 390 genotyped donors. Whole-study results and caveats: Earlier analysis found most TCR beta V segments productive about 87% or about 30% of the time. Later work showed greater clonal expansion in HLA-associated TCR beta chains than in equally common others. The authors reported that TCR beta sequences could predict HLA-A and HLA-B alleles. These predictions were accurate for most subjects in the first cohort.

J was trimmed by 7 bases and V by 4 bases; bases with no gene match: 7. CDR1 and CDR2 from the germline V gene are SGHNT and YYREEE (reference sequence). The length of the CDR3 is 15 residues. Use of 60 Vbeta and 13 Jbeta primers characterized the PCR. This table comes from immunoSEQ multiplex PCR, and its TCRdb copy is limited to in-frame clones, with some not included. The repertoire holds 110,000 or so clones, with 60% to 80% as singletons. Sequencing used PBMCs. This chain connects TRBV5-4 to TRBJ2-2, with 10 bases aligning to TRBD2. The source is a man between 18 and 29 years old in good health and CMV-seropositive. The CDR3 reads CASSQERGGRGELFF. CDR3 nucleotide sequence: TGTGCCAGCAGCCAAGAGCGGGGGGGCCGCGGGGAGCTGTTTTTT. Full variable domain (remainder filled in from reference TRBV5-4 and TRBJ2-2): ETGVTQSPTHLIKTRGQQVTLRCSSQSGHNTVSWYQQALGQGPQFIFQYYREEENGRGNFPPRFSGLQFPNYSSELNVNALELDDSALYLCASSQERGGRGELFFGEGSRLTVL.